This TCR beta chain was sequenced during a study of cytomegalovirus exposure and HLA in healthy donors (dated by TCRdb to between 2016 and 2019). Regarding the study in general: According to a later analysis, one platform produced both the 120 validation repertoires and the roughly 660 repertoires of the first cohort. The study aimed to test whether cataloging public T cell receptors could reveal signatures of past pathogen exposure. In addition to the first cohort of 650 to 750 subjects, a separate validation cohort of around 110 different subjects was used. The study combined high-throughput TCR immunosequencing, statistical association of individual TCRs with disease status, and machine learning to predict cytomegalovirus infection status.

The CDR3, from cysteine to phenylalanine, totals 15 residues. Of the read, only the CDR3 DNA is kept; its 45 bases are in frame from base 1. The germline V gene gives CDR1 as MGHRA and CDR2 as YSYEKL. Deletion took 0 bases off V and 14 bases off J, with a span of 22 bases between the germline ends. The donors were included in the validation cohort of roughly 130 subjects, a group kept apart from the roughly 700-subject first cohort. The method behind the library was the immunoSEQ multiplex PCR assay. The study's processing was this. A statistical classification framework was developed to diagnose cytomegalovirus status using the catalog of TCR beta chain sequences. TCRdb stores this immuneACCESS table with in-frame sequences only. Part of the clones is absent; in the studies checked, under half of the shortfall reflects unresolved V genes, and no reason is known for the rest. The V and J calls and clone size are taken from that table; D and trimming were inferred from the DNA. This sample is represented by 150,000 to 200,000 clones; roughly 88% of them were singletons. 1.4% to 1.5% of the sample belongs to the ten largest clones.

General conclusions and limits of the study: The study gave a list of some 150 TCR beta chains associated with cytomegalovirus. The classifier was reported to diagnose cytomegalovirus status with high specificity and sensitivity in both the original and validation cohorts. In vitro tests confirmed that three of the cytomegalovirus-associated TCR beta chains recognize cytomegalovirus antigens. A later analysis lacked HLA typing for the validation cohort, so it scored co-occurrence in that cohort across all 110 or so repertoires. According to the authors, the approach could potentially be generalized to other disease states and immunological phenotypes. While some public TCRs were present in many individuals, most TCR sequences turned up only very rarely across donors. In a later analysis, TCRs clustered in the first cohort were found to also tend to co-occur in the roughly 120 validation repertoires, with 94% of cluster scores above 0.

Details on this clone: The specificity of this receptor is unknown. Per-base qualities were not stored, and no clone one base away is much larger.

The sample taken for sequencing was PBMCs. The sequence is built from TRBV4-1 and TRBJ1-2; possibly the D gene is TRBD1, per 5 matching bases. This sequence originates from a woman younger than 30 in good health and CMV-seronegative. The DNA sequence is given as TGCGCCAGCAGCCAAGACCCCGGGACTTCCGCTTTTAGTACCTTC. Its amino acids are CASSQDPGTSAFSTF.